The following is a T cell receptor (beta chain) sequence with its context. Its specificity is not known. The entry originates in a study of beta chain features in type 1 diabetes. General study points: TCRB CDR3 length was moderately but significantly reduced in all four CD4+ subsets of Type 1 diabetes patients.

V dropped 5 bases and J dropped 4 bases, with 10 bases sitting between them. The CDR3 spans 12 residues. Germline CDR1 reads GTSNPN; CDR2 reads SVGIG (reference sequence). Reverse transcription of all isolated RNA meant that expressed TCRB transcripts were sequenced. This table comes from immunoSEQ multiplex PCR, and its TCRdb copy is limited to in-frame clones, with some not included. Among approximately 170,000 clones listed, 50% to 70% were seen once. The sequencing input was naive CD4+ T cells from blood. This TCR derives from a man younger than 45 with type 1 diabetes. The chain carries TRBV30 and TRBJ2-3; D is undetermined. The CDR3 DNA follows: TGTGCCTGGGGTCTCAGCGCAGATACGCAGTATTTT. It codes for CAWGLSADTQYF.